The sequence of this T cell receptor beta chain was determined in a study of OX40 agonist ivuxolimab in advanced cancers. Study overall: Patients received intravenous ivuxolimab every 2 weeks at 0.01 to 10 mg/kg. The dose-escalation group included hepatocellular carcinoma, melanoma, renal cell carcinoma and head and neck cancer.

Measured with immunoSEQ multiplex PCR; TCRdb has only the in-frame clones, and not every one. Of 25,000 to 30,000 clones listed, over 90% are singletons. There are 17 residues in the CDR3. The germline V gene encodes CDR1 MGHRA and CDR2 YSYEKL. With 1 base removed from V and 0 bases from J, the gap between germline ends came to 15 bases. The rearrangement links TRBV4-1 to TRBJ1-1, with D perhaps matching TRBD1 (6 bases). The source material was CD4+ or CD8+ T cells sorted from blood, sampled in a trial of the OX40 agonist ivuxolimab. The sequence came from an adult with an advanced solid tumor such as melanoma, head and neck, liver or kidney cancer. The CDR3 DNA is TGCGCCAGCAGCCAAGCACAGGGTCAAATAATGAACACTGAAGCTTTCTTT. Amino acid sequence: CASSQAQGQIMNTEAFF.